The clone carrying this T cell receptor (beta chain) occurred a few times. Here immunoSEQ multiplex PCR was the method, and the copy in TCRdb shows in-frame clones only, minus some. This sample has 6,000 to 8,000 clones, with about 80% found just once. This specimen belongs to a study of chemoradiotherapy in HPV16-positive cancers. This TCR was recovered from a human donor with HPV-associated anogenital cancer. This specimen was blood, taken from a patient who underwent chemoradiotherapy.

CDR3 coding DNA: TGTGCCAGCAGAGAGGACAGTTCACTTATCACTGAAGCTTTCTTT. Protein: CASREDSSLITEAFF. The V gene is TRBV7-9, the J gene TRBJ1-1; D might be TRBD1 (6 bases). The CDR3 runs to 15 residues. The V end lost 6 bases, the J end lost 4 bases, and 18 bases lay between the germline ends. Germline values: CDR1 SEHNR, CDR2 FQNEAQ (reference sequence).